This entry describes one TCR beta chain. Its antigen is unknown. The CDR3 length is 10 residues. V lost 6 bases to trimming and J lost 9 bases, with 9 bases between them. From germline, CDR1 is DFQATT and CDR2 SNEGSKA (reference sequence). This record comes from a study of cytomegalovirus exposure and HLA in healthy donors. Overall study findings and caveats: The only immune exposure information that was available was CMV serostatus. On later analysis, the bulk of CMV-associated TCR beta chains appeared to be HLA-restricted. In a later analysis, a genetic analysis reported fewer productive-TCR N-insertions in an Asian-associated ancestry cluster than the cohort average. Researchers reportedly found TCR beta sequences accurately predicted most subjects' HLA-A and HLA-B alleles.

The study ran its PCR with 60 Vbeta and 13 Jbeta primers. Clones were sequenced by immunoSEQ multiplex PCR, and TCRdb holds only the in-frame ones, with some missing. This sample contains roughly 190,000 clones. The origin of this receptor is a woman younger than 35 in good health and CMV-seropositive. The specimen was PBMCs. The rearrangement links TRBV20-1 to TRBJ2-1; unclear D gene. CDR3 nucleotides: TGCAGTGCCCCAATCGGTGAGCAGTTCTTC. This encodes CSAPIGEQFF.